This T cell receptor (beta chain) was observed in a study of blood T cell repertoires in COVID-19. The overall study: Italy, Spain and the United States were the sources of the convalescent and acute COVID-19 samples.

Unmatched junction bases numbered 17, after V lost 3 bases and J lost 0 bases. CDR1 DFQATT and CDR2 SNEGSKA come from the germline V gene (reference sequence). The CDR3 is 19 residues long. TCRdb keeps only in-frame clones here, not all; method: immunoSEQ multiplex PCR. The table shows over 150,000 clones, with 85% to 90% occurring only once. This clonotype originated in a woman of 80 years or more with COVID-19, enrolled during active disease. Sequenced sample: peripheral blood. This sequence joins TRBV20-1 and TRBJ1-1; 9 bases align to TRBD1. This CDR3 is CSASRGTGGLRGMNTEAFF. CDR3 in DNA: TGCAGTGCTAGTCGGGGTACAGGGGGCTTGCGGGGGATGAACACTGAAGCTTTCTTT.